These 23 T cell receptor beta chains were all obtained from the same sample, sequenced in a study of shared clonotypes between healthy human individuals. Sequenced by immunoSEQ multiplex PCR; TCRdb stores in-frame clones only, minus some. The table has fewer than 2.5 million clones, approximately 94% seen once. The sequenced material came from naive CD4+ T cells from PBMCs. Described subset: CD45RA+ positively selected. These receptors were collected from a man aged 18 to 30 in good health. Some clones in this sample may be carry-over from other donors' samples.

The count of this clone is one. The CDR3 spells CASSLGFSAETQYF. CDR3 DNA sequence: TGTGCCAGCAGCTTAGGGTTTAGCGCTGAGACCCAGTACTTC. The chain employs TRBV11-2 and TRBJ2-5; D may be TRBD2 (5 bases). The CDR3 is 14 residues long. Trimming left V 1 base short and J 5 bases short, with 11 bases between. Germline V gene lookup returns CDR1 SGHAT and CDR2 FQNNGV.

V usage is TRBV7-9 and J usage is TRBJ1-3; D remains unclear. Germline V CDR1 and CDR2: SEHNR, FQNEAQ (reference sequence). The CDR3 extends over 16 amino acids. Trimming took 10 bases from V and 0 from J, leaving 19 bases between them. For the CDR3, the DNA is TGTGCCAACGTAAAATCCACAGCATTCTCTGGAAACACCATATATTTT. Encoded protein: CANVKSTAFSGNTIYF.

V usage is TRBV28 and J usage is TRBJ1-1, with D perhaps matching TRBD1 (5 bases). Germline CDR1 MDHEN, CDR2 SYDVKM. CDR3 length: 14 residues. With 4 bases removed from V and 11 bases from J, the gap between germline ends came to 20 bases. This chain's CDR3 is CASSSPGPSVSAFF. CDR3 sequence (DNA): TGTGCCAGCAGTTCCCCGGGGCCCTCCGTCAGTGCTTTCTTT.

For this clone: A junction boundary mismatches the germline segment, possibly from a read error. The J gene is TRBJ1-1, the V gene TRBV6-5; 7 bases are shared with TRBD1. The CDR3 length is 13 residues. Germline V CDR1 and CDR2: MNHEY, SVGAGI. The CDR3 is CASRDRENIEAFF. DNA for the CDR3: TGTGCCAGCCGCGACAGGGAGAACATTGAAGCTTTCTTT.

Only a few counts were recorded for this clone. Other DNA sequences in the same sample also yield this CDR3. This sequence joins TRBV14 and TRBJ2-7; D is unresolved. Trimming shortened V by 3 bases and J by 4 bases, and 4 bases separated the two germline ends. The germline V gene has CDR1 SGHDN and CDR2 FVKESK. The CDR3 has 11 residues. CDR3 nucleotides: TGTGCCAGCAGCCATGGGTACGAGCAGTACTTC. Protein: CASSHGYEQYF.

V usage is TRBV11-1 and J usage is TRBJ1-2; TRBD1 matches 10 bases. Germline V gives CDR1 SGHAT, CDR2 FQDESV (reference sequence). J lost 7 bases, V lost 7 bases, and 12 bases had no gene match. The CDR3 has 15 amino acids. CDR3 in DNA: TGTGCCAGCACCCACGCCGACCGGGACAGGGGTGGCTACACCTTC. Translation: CASTHADRDRGGYTF.

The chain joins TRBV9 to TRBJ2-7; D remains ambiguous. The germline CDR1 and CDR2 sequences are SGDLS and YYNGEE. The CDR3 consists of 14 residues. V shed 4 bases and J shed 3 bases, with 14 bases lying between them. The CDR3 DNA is TGTGCCAGCAGCCCAAGCGAACTCAACTACGAGCAGTACTTC. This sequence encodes CASSPSELNYEQYF.

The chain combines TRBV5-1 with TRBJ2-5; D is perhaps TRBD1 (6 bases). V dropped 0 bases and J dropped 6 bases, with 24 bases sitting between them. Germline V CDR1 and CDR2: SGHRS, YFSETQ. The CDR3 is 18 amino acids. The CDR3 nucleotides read TGCGCCAGCAGCTTGGTAAACCCAAGGGACAATCCTCTTCAGACCCAGTACTTC. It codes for CASSLVNPRDNPLQTQYF.

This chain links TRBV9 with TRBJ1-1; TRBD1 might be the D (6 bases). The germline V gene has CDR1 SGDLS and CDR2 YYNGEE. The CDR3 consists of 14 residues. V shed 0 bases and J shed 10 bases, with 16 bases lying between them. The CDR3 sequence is CASSVDREGVGAFF. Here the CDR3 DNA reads TGTGCCAGCAGCGTAGACCGGGAGGGGGTTGGAGCTTTCTTT.

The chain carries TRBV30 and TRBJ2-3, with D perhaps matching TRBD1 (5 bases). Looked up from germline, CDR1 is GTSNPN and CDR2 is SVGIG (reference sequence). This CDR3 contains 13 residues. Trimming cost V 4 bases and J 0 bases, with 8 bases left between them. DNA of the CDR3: TGTGCCTGGAACCAGGGAAGCACAGATACGCAGTATTTT. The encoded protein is CAWNQGSTDTQYF.

DNA for the CDR3: TGTGCCAGCAGTCCATTCACAGGGGGTGCTGGAAACACCATATATTTT. Translating it yields CASSPFTGGAGNTIYF. The J gene is TRBJ1-3, the V gene TRBV27, with TRBD1 matching over 8 bases. Germline V gene lookup returns CDR1 MNHEY and CDR2 SMNVEV (reference sequence). V shed 5 bases and J 2 bases; nucleotides not matched to a gene: 8. CDR3 length: 16 residues.

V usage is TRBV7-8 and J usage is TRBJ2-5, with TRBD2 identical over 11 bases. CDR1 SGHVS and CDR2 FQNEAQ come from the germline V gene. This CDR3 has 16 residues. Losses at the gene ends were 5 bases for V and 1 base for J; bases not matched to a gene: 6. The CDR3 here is CASSRVAGGIQETQYF. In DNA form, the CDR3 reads TGTGCCAGCAGCCGGGTAGCGGGAGGGATCCAAGAGACCCAGTACTTC.

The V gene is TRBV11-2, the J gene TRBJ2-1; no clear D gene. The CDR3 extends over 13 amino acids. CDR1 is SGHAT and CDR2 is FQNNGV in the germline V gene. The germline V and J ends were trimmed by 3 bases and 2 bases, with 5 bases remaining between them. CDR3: CASSFGTYNEQFF. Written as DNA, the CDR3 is TGTGCCAGCAGCTTCGGAACCTACAATGAGCAGTTCTTC.

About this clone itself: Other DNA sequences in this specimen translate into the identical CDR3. CDR3 sequence: CASSEPSTDTQYF. CDR3 DNA sequence: TGCGCCAGCAGCGAGCCCAGCACAGATACGCAGTATTTT. The V gene is TRBV5-1, the J gene TRBJ2-3; D unresolved. The CDR3 contains 13 residues. Germline assignment: CDR1 SGHRS and CDR2 YFSETQ. Trimming pared 4 bases from V and 0 bases from J, leaving 6 bases between.

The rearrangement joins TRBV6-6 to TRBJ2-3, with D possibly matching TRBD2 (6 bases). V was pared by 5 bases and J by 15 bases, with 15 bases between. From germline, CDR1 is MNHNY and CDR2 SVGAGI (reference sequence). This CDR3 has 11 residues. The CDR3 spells CASSPGVGQYF. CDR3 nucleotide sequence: TGTGCCAGCAGTCCGGGAGTGGGCCAATATTTT.

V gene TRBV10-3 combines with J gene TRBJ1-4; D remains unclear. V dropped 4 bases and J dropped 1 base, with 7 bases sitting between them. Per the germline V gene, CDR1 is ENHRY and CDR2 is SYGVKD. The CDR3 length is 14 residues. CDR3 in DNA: TGTGCCATCAGTGTGGGGAGAACTAATGAAAAACTGTTTTTT. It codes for CAISVGRTNEKLFF.

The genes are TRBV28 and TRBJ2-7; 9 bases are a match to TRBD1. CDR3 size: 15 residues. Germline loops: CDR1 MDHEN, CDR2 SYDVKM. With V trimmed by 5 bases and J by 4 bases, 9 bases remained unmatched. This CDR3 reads CASSPQGTGLYEQYF. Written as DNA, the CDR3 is TGTGCCAGCAGTCCGCAGGGGACAGGGTTATACGAGCAGTACTTC.

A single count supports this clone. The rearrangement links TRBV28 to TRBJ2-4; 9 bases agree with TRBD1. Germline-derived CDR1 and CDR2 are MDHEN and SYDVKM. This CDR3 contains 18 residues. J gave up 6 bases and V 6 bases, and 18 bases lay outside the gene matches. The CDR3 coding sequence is TGTGCCAGCAGAACGATCGGGGACAGGGCCACAACCAGAAACATTCAGTACTTC. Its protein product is CASRTIGDRATTRNIQYF.

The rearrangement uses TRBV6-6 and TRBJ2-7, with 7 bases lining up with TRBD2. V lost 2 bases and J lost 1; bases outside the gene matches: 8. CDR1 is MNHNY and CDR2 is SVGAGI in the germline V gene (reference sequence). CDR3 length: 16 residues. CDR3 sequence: CASSYQGGSRSYEQYF. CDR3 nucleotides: TGTGCCAGCAGTTACCAGGGAGGGAGCAGGTCCTACGAGCAGTACTTC.

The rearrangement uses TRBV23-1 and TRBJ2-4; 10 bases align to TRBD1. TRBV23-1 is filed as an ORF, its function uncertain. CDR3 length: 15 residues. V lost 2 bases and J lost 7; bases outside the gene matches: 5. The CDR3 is CASSQPGQGGNIQYF. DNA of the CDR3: TGCGCCAGCAGTCAACCCGGACAGGGGGGGAACATTCAGTACTTC.

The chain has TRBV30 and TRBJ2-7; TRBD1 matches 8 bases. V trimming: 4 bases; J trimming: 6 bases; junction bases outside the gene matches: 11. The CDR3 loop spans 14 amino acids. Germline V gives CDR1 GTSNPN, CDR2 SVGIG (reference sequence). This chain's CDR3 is CAWNRDRQGLEQYF. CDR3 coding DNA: TGTGCCTGGAACCGGGACAGGCAGGGCCTCGAGCAGTACTTC.

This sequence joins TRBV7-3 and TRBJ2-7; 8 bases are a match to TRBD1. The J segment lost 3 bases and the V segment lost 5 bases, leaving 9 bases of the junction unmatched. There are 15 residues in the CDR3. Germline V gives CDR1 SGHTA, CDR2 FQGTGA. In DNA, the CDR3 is TGTGCCAGCAGCCCCGGACAGGGTGCGTTCTACGAGCAGTACTTC. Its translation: CASSPGQGAFYEQYF.

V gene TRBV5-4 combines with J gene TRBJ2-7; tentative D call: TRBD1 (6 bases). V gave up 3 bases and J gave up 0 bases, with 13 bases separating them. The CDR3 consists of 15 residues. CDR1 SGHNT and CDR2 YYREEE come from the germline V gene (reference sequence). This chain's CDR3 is CASSYGQLHSYEQYF. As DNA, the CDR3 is TGTGCCAGCAGCTATGGACAGTTACACTCCTACGAGCAGTACTTC.